This T cell receptor (beta chain) is from a study of blood T cell repertoires in COVID-19. Study overall: Spain, Italy and the United States supplied samples that represented acute and convalescent COVID-19. T cells, B-cell-depleted T cells, or PBMCs supplied cDNA or gDNA.

Authors' data handling: From reference gene primer amplification, estimates of nucleated cell counts were derived. Data came from immunoSEQ multiplex PCR; TCRdb stores just in-frame clones and leaves some out. V, J and clone size were drawn from that table, and D and trimming were deduced from the DNA. The repertoire holds 140,000 or so clones, around 82% seen once, with 5% in the top ten. Germline CDR1 SQVTM, CDR2 ANQGSEA. CDR3 length: 13 residues. J gave up 4 bases and V 7 bases, and 7 bases lay outside the gene matches. This clone was counted between two and nine times. The J gene is TRBJ1-1, the V gene TRBV29-1; 9 bases agree with TRBD1. The clonotype comes from a woman between 45 and 60 years old with acute or convalescent COVID-19. The sample was peripheral blood. CDR3 coding DNA: TGCAGCGATTCACAGGGGGCTGGCACTGAAGCTTTCTTT. Residues: CSDSQGAGTEAFF.